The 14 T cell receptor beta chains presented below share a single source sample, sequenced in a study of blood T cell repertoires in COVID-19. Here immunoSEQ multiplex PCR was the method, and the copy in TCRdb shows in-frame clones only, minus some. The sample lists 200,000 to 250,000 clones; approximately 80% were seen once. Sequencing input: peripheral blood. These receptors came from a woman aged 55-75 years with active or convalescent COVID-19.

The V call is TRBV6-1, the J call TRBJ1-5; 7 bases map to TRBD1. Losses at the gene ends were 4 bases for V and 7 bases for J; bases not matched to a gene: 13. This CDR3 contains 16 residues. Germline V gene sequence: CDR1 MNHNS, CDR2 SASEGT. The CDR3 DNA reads TGTGCCAGCAGTGCATCGGGACAGCCAGGGGAGCAGCCCCAGCATTTT. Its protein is CASSASGQPGEQPQHF.

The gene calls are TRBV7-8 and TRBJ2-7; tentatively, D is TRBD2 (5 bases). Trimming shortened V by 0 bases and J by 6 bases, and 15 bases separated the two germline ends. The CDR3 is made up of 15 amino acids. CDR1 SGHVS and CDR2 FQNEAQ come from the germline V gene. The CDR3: CASSLAGVSIGEQYF. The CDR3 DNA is TGTGCCAGCAGCTTAGCGGGAGTCTCGATCGGCGAGCAGTACTTC.

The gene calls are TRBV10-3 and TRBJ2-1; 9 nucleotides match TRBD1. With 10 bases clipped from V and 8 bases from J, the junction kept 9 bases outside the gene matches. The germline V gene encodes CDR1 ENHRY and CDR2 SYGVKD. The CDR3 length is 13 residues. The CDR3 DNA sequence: TGTGCCAGCCGGGACAGGGAGGTAGATGAGCAGTTCTTC. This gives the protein CASRDREVDEQFF.

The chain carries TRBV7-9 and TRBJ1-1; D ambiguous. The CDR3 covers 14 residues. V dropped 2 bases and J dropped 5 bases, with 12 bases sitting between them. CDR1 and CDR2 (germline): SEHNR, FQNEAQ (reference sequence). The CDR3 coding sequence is TGTGCCAGCAGCTTACTCGGGGTAAAAACTGAAGCTTTCTTT. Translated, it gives CASSLLGVKTEAFF.

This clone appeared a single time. The CDR3 DNA reads as TGTGCTAGTGGTCTGGACAGGGGGGCTGAAGCTTTCTTT. It translates to CASGLDRGAEAFF. The chain joins TRBV12-5 to TRBJ1-1, with 10 bases matching TRBD1. Per germline, CDR1 LGHNT and CDR2 FRNRAP. The trim removed 5 bases at V and 6 bases at J, leaving 3 bases unmatched. This CDR3 is 13 amino acids long.

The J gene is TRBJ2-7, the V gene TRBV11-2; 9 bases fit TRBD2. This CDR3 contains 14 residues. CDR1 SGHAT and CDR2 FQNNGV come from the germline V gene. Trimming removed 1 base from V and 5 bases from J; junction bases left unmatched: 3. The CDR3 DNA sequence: TGTGCCAGCAGCTTAGTAGCGGGAGCCCACGAGCAGTACTTC. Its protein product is CASSLVAGAHEQYF.

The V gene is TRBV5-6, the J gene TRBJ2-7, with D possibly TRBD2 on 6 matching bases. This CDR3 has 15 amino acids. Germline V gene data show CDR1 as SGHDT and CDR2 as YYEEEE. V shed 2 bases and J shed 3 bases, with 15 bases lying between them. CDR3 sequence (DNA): TGTGCCAGCAGCTTATCAGGTGGAGGGAACTACGAGCAGTACTTC. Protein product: CASSLSGGGNYEQYF.

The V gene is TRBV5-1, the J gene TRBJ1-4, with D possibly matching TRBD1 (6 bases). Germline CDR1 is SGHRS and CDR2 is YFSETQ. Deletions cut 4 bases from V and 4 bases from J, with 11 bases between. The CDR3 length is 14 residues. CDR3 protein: CASSLNRDNEKLFF. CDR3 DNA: TGCGCCAGCAGCCTAAACAGGGATAATGAAAAACTGTTTTTT.

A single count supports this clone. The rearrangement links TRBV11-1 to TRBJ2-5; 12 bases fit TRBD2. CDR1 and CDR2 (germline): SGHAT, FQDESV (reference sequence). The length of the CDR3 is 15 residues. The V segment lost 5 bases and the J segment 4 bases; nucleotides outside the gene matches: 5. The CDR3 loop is CASSTTSGSGETQYF. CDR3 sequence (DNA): TGTGCCAGCAGCACGACTAGCGGGAGTGGAGAGACCCAGTACTTC.

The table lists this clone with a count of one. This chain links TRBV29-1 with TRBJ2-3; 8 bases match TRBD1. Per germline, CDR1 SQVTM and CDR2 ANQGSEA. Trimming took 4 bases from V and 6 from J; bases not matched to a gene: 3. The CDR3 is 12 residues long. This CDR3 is CSVAGGVDTQYF. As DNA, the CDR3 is TGCAGCGTTGCAGGGGGCGTTGATACGCAGTATTTT.

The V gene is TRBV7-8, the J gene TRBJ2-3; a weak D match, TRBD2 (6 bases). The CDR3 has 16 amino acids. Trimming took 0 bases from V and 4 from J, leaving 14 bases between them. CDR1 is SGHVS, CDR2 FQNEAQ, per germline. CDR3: CASSLARRGISDTQYF. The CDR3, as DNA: TGTGCCAGCAGCTTAGCGCGTCGCGGGATCTCAGATACGCAGTATTTT. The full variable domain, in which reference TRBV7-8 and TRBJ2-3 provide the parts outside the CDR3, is GAGVSQSPRYKVAKRGQDVALRCDPISGHVSLFWYQQALGQGPEFLTYFQNEAQLDKSGLPSDRFFAERPEGSVSTLKIQRTQQEDSAVYLCASSLARRGISDTQYFGPGTRLTVL.

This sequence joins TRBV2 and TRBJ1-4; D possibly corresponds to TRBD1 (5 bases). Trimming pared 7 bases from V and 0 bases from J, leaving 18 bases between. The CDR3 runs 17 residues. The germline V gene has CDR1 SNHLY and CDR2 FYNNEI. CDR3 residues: CASTGQPPGATNEKLFF. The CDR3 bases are TGTGCCAGCACCGGACAACCACCTGGAGCAACTAATGAAAAACTGTTTTTT.

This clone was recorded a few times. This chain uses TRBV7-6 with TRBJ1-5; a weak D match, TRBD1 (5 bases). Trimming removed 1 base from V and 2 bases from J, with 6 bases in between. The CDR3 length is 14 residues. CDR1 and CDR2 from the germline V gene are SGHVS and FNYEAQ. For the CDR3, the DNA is TGTGCCAGCAGCTTAGGGGGGGGCAATCAGCCCCAGCATTTT. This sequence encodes CASSLGGGNQPQHF.

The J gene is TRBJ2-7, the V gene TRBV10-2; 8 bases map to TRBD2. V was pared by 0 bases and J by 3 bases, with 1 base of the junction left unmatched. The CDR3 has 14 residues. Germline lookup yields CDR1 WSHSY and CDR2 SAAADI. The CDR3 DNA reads TGCGCCAGCAGTGAGTCCGGGGGGGGCTACGAGCAGTACTTC. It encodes CASSESGGGYEQYF.